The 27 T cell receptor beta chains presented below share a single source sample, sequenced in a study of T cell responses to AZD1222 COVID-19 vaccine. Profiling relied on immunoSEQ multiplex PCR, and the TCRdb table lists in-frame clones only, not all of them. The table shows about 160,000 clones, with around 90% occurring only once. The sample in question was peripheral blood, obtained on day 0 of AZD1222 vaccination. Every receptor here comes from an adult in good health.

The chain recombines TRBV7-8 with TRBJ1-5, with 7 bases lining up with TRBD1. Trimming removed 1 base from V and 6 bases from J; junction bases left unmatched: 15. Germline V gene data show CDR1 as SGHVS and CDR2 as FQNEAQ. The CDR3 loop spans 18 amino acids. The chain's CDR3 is CASSLGAGGLGGSQPQHF. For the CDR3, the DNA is TGTGCCAGCAGCTTAGGGGCGGGCGGCTTAGGGGGCAGTCAGCCCCAGCATTTT.

The CDR3, as DNA: TGTGCCAGCAAACGAACCGGAAACACCATATATTTT. Translated, it gives CASKRTGNTIYF. V and J are TRBV28 and TRBJ1-3; D unresolved. Deletions cut 7 bases from V and 4 bases from J, with 8 bases between. From germline, CDR1 is MDHEN and CDR2 SYDVKM. This CDR3 spans 12 amino acids.

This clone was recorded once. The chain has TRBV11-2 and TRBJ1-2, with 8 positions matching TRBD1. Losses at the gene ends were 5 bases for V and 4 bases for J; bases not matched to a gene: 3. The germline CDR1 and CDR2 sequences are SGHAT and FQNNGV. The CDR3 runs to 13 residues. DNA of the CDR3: TGTGCCAGCAGCCTGGGACAGGTCTATGGCTACACCTTC. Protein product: CASSLGQVYGYTF.

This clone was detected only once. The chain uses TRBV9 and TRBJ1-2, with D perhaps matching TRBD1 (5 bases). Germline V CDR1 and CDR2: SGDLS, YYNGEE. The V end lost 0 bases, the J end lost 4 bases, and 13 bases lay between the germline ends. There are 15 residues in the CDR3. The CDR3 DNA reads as TGTGCCAGCAGCGTAGATCTTGGGACGGTCTATGGCTACACCTTC. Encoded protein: CASSVDLGTVYGYTF.

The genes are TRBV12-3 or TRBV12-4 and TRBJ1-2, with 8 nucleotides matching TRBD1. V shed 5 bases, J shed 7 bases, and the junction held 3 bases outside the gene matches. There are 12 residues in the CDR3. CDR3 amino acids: CASSGQGAGYTF. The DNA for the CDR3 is TGTGCCAGCAGTGGCCAGGGGGCTGGCTACACCTTC.

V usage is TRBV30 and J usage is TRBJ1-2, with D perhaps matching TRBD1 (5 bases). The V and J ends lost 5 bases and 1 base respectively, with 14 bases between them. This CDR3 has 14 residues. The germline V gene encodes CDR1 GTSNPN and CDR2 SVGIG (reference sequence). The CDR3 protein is CAWAFGAGNYGYTF. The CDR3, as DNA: TGTGCCTGGGCCTTCGGGGCGGGTAACTATGGCTACACCTTC.

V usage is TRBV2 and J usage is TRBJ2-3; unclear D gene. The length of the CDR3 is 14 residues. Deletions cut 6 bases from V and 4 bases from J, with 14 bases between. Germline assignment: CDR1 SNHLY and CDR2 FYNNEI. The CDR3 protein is CASRLLTPPDTQYF. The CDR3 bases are TGTGCCAGCAGGCTATTAACTCCACCAGATACGCAGTATTTT.

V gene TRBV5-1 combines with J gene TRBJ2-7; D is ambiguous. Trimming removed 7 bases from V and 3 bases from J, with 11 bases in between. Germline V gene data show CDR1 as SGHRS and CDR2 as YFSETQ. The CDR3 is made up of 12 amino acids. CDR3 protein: CASFDGDYEQYF. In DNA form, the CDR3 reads TGCGCCAGCTTCGATGGGGACTACGAGCAGTACTTC.

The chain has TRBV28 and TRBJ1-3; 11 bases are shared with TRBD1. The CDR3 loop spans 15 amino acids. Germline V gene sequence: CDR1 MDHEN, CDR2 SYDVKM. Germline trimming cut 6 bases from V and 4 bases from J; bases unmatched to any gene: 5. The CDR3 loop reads CASSLDRGLGNTIYF. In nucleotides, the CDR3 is TGTGCCAGCAGCTTGGACAGGGGGCTAGGAAACACCATATATTTT.

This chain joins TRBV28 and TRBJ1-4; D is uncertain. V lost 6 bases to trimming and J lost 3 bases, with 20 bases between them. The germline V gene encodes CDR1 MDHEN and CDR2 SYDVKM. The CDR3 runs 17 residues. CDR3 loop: CASSSPRGTEANEKLFF. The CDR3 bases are TGTGCCAGCAGCTCCCCCCGAGGTACCGAGGCTAATGAAAAACTGTTTTTT.

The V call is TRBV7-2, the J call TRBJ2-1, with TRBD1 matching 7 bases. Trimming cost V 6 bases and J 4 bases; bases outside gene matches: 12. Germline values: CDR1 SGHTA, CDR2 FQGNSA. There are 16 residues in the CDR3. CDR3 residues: CASSSPGTAIYNEQFF. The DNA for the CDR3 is TGTGCCAGCAGTTCTCCCGGGACAGCGATTTACAATGAGCAGTTCTTC.

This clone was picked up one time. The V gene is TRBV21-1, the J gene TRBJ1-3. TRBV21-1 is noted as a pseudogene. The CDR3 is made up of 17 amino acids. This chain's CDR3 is CASSKGRGPYSGNTIYF. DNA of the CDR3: TGTGCCAGCAGCAAAGGGAGGGGACCATACTCTGGAAACACCATATATTTT.

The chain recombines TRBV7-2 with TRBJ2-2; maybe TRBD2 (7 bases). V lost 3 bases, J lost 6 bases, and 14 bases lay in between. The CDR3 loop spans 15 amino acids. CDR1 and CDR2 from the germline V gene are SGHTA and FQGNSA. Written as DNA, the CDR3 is TGTGCCAGCAGCTTCCGAGGGGGGGCCCCCGGGGAGCTGTTTTTT. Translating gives CASSFRGGAPGELFF.

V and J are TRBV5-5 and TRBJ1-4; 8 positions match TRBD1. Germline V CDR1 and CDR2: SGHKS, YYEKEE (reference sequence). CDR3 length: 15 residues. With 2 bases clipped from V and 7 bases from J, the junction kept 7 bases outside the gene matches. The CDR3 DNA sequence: TGTGCCAGCAGCTTAGGACAGGGACGGGGTGAAAAACTGTTTTTT. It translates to CASSLGQGRGEKLFF.

The CDR3 DNA sequence: TGTGCCAGCTCACCAACGAGAGTCGGGGGTTTGGACGAGCAGTACTTC. As protein: CASSPTRVGGLDEQYF. The chain has TRBV18 and TRBJ2-7, with D maybe TRBD2 (6 bases). This CDR3 has 16 amino acids. Germline V gives CDR1 KGHSH, CDR2 LQKENI. V was cut by 2 bases and J by 5 bases, with 19 bases left in between.

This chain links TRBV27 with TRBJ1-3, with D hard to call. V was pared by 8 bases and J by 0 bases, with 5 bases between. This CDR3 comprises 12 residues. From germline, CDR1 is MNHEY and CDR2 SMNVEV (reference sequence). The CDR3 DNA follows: TGTGCCAGCGTGAGCTCTGGAAACACCATATATTTT. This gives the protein CASVSSGNTIYF.

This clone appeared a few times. The CDR3 bases are TGTGCCAGCAGTTATACCTCGGACGAGCAGTACTTC. As protein: CASSYTSDEQYF. The chain couples TRBV11-2 to TRBJ2-7; no definite D call. Trimming stripped 6 bases from V and 5 bases from J, with 11 bases between. The CDR3 sequence is 12 residues long. CDR1 and CDR2 (germline): SGHAT, FQNNGV. Supplemented by reference TRBV11-2 and TRBJ2-7, the full variable domain reads EAGVAQSPRYKIIEKRQSVAFWCNPISGHATLYWYQQILGQGPKLLIQFQNNGVVDDSQLPKDRFSAERLKGVDSTLKIQPAKLEDSAVYLCASSYTSDEQYFGPGTRLTVT.

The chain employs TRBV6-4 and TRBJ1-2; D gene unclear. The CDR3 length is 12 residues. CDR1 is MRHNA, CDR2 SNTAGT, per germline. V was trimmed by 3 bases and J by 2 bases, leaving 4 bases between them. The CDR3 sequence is CASSETNYGYTF. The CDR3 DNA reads TGTGCCAGCAGTGAAACCAACTATGGCTACACCTTC.

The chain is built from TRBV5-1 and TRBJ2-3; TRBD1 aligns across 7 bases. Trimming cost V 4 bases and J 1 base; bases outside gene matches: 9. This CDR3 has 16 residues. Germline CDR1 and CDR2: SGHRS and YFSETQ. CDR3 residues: CASSIDRVGRTDTQYF. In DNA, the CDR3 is TGCGCCAGCAGCATAGACAGGGTGGGACGCACAGATACGCAGTATTTT. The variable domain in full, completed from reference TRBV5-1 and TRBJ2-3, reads KAGVTQTPRYLIKTRGQQVTLSCSPISGHRSVSWYQQTPGQGLQFLFEYFSETQRNKGNFPGRFSGRQFSNSRSEMNVSTLELGDSALYLCASSIDRVGRTDTQYFGPGTRLTVL.

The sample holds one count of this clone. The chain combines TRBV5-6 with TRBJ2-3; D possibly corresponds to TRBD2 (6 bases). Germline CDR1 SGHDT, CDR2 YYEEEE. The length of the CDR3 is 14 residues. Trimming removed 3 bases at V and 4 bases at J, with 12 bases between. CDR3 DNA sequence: TGTGCCAGCAGCTCAGGACTATCCGCAGATACGCAGTATTTT. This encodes CASSSGLSADTQYF. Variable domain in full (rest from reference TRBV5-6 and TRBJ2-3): DAGVTQSPTHLIKTRGQQVTLRCSPKSGHDTVSWYQQALGQGPQFIFQYYEEEERQRGNFPDRFSGHQFPNYSSELNVNALLLGDSALYLCASSSGLSADTQYFGPGTRLTVL.

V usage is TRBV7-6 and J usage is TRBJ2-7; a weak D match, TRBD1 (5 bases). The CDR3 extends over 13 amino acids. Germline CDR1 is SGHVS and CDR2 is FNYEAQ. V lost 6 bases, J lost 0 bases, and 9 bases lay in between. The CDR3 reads CASRDINSYEQYF. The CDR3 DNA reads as TGTGCCAGCAGGGACATAAACTCCTACGAGCAGTACTTC.

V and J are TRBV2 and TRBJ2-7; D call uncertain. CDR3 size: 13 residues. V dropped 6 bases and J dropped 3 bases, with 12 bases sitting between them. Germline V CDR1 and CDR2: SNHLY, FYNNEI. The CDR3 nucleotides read TGTGCCAGCAGAATCGGACGGAACTACGAGCAGTACTTC. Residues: CASRIGRNYEQYF.

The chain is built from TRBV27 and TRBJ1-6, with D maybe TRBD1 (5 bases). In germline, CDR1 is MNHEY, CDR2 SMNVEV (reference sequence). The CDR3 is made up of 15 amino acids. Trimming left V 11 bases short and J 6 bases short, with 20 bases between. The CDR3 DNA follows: TGTGCCGCAGCCCAGTCCAGGGTTCTTAATTCACCCCTCCACTTT. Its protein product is CAAAQSRVLNSPLHF.

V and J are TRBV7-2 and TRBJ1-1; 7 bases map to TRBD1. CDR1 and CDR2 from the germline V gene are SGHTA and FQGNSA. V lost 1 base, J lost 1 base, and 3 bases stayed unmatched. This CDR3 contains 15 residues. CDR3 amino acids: CASSLEGTENTEAFF. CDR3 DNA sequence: TGTGCCAGCAGCTTAGAGGGGACAGAGAACACTGAAGCTTTCTTT.

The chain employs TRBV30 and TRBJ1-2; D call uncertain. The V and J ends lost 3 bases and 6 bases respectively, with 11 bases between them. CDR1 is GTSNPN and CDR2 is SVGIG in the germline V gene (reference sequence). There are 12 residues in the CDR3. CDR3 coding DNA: TGTGCCTGGAGAAACGCCGGCGATGGCTACACCTTC. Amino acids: CAWRNAGDGYTF.

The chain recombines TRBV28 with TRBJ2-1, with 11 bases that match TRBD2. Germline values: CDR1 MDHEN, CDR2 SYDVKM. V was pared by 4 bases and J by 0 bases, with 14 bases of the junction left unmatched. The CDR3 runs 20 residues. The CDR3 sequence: CASSSPSSGRVRSSYNEQFF. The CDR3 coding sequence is TGTGCCAGCAGTTCCCCTAGTAGCGGGAGGGTCCGGAGCTCCTACAATGAGCAGTTCTTC.

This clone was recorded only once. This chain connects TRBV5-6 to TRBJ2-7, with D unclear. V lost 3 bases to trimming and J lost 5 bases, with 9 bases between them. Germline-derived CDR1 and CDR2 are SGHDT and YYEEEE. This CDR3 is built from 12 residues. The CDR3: CASSSSWDEQYF. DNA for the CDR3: TGTGCCAGCAGCTCAAGCTGGGACGAGCAGTACTTC.